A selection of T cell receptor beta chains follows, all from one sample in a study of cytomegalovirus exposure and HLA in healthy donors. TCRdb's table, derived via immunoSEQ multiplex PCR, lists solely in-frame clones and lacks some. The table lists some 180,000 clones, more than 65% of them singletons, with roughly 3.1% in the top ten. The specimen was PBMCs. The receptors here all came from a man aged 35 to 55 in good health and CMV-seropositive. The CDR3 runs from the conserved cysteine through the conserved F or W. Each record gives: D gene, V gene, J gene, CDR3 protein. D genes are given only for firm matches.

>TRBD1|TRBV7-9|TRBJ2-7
CASSSGTGSYEQYF
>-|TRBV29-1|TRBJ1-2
CSVEGPGDGYTF
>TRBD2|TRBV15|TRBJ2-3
CATSRPNGASGRPDTQYF
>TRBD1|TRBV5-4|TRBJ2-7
CASSQQGGEQYF
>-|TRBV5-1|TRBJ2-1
CASSSTGTYNEQFF
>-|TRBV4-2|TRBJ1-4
CASSQGSAGTNEKLFF
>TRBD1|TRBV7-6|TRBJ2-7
CASSRDSPEQYF
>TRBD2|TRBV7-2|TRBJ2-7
CASSSGTSGRRGEQYF
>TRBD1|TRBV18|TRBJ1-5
CASSPDVGTGPLAQHF
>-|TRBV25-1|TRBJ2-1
CASSEFRGWFNEQFF
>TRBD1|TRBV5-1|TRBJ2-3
CASSSYDRGPDTQYF
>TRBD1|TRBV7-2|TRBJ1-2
CASSPGTGLYGYTF
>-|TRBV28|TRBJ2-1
CASSREAGYEQFF
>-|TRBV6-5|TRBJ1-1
CASSYLGQSRAFF
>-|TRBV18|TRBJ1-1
CASSPPSGGGDTEAFF
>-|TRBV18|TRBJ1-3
CASSPPGASSGNTIYF
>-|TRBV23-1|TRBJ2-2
CASSQHDLTGSLARSGELFF
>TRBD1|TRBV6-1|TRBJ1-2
CASSDRTGADYGYTF
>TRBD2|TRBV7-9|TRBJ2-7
CASRGTSDPTYEQYF
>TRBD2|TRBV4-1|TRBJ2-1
CASSQDLAGGNEQFF
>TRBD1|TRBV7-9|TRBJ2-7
CASSPGGQVTHEQYF
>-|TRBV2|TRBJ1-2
CASSEVVELHGYTF
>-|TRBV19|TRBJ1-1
CASSIDSRVSEAFF
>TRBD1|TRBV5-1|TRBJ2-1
CASSRTGEGEQFF
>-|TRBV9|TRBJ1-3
CASSSAGAGNTIYF
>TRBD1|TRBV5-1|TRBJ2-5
CASSQGQGAVETQYF
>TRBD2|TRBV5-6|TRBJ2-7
CASLLPTSGKNEQYF
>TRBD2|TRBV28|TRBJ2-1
CASSLGSGRTYNEQFF
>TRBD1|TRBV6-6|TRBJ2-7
CASSYRTGVGEQYF
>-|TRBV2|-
CASSGPGPYEQYF
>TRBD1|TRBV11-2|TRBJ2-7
CASSLMGDPDRGYEQYF
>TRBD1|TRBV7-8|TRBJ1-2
CASSLVMGQDNYGYTF
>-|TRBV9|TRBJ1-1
CASSADPGGIVEAFF
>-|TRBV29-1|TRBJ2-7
CSVAGTSYEQYF
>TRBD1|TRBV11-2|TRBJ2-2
CASSTPLDRGTGELFF
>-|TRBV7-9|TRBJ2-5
CASSIWTDWYQETQYF
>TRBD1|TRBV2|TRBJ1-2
CASSLPTGPGYGYTF
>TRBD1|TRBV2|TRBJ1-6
CASEGQVAYNSPLHF
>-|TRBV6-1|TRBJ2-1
CASNPRGPPYNEQFF
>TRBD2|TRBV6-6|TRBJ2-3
CASSDLADTPYF
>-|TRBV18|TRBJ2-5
CASSPGQETQYF
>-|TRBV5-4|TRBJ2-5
CASSSPGGPETQYF
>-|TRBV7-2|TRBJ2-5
CASSFAEYQETQYF
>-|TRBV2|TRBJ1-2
CASSKGNGYTF
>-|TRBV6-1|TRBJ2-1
CASSRSQGPYNEQFF
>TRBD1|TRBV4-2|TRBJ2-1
CASSQERDRVYDEQFF
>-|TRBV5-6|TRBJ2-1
CASSLLRGEQFF
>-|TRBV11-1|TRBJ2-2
CASSLAGLLNTGELFF
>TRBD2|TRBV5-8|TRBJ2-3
CASSSAATSGATDTQYF